The rows below give T cell receptor beta chains drawn from one sample of a study of vaccination and CD4 T cells after COVID-19. MiXCR was run by TCRdb on the PCR reads, yielding one entry per CDR3 protein. The sample comprises tens of thousands of distinct CDR3 sequences, 65% to 80% of which are singletons, and roughly 4% rests with the top ten. These receptors lack a known antigen. The sample consisted of CD4+ T cells from blood, cultured in vitro. All receptors derive from a human donor who had recovered from COVID-19. The conserved cysteine and the conserved F or W are not part of the CDR3 here. Fields, in order: V gene, J gene, D gene, CDR3 protein. A D gene is named only where the DNA matches it firmly.

v_gene: TRBV7-2; j_gene: TRBJ2-2; d_gene: TRBD2; CDR3aa: ASSRFSGGRTGELF
v_gene: TRBV20-1; j_gene: TRBJ1-2; d_gene: -; CDR3aa: SARWASHGYT
v_gene: TRBV7-9; j_gene: TRBJ2-2; d_gene: TRBD2; CDR3aa: ASSLGLASGELF
v_gene: TRBV6-1; j_gene: TRBJ2-7; d_gene: TRBD1; CDR3aa: ASRPGTGVAYEQY
v_gene: TRBV19; j_gene: TRBJ2-5; d_gene: -; CDR3aa: ASSIATGGQTQY
v_gene: TRBV12-3/TRBV12-4; j_gene: TRBJ1-5; d_gene: TRBD1; CDR3aa: ASSWDRDQPQH
v_gene: TRBV7-2; j_gene: TRBJ2-7; d_gene: -; CDR3aa: ASSLARPWGEQY
v_gene: TRBV7-3; j_gene: TRBJ2-2; d_gene: TRBD1; CDR3aa: ASSLTGGVTGELF
v_gene: TRBV5-1; j_gene: TRBJ1-2; d_gene: -; CDR3aa: ASSPVMDYGYT
v_gene: TRBV6-5; j_gene: TRBJ1-5; d_gene: -; CDR3aa: ASSLGDRQPQH
v_gene: TRBV27; j_gene: TRBJ2-1; d_gene: TRBD2; CDR3aa: ASSFRRGAGYNEQF
v_gene: TRBV19; j_gene: TRBJ1-2; d_gene: -; CDR3aa: ASSSREDYGYT
v_gene: TRBV27; j_gene: TRBJ2-5; d_gene: TRBD2; CDR3aa: ASGARLAGVGETQY
v_gene: TRBV30; j_gene: TRBJ1-5; d_gene: -; CDR3aa: AWSRRSDQPQH
v_gene: TRBV7-9; j_gene: TRBJ1-5; d_gene: TRBD1; CDR3aa: ASSQQDRGLVQPQH
v_gene: TRBV12-3/TRBV12-4; j_gene: TRBJ2-2; d_gene: TRBD2; CDR3aa: ASKGLAYTGELF
v_gene: TRBV6-2/TRBV6-3; j_gene: TRBJ1-2; d_gene: TRBD1; CDR3aa: ASSLPGTASIIYGYT
v_gene: TRBV7-2; j_gene: TRBJ1-5; d_gene: -; CDR3aa: ASSFQGGNQPQH
v_gene: TRBV6-1; j_gene: TRBJ2-2; d_gene: TRBD2; CDR3aa: ASTRGAGGWTGELF
v_gene: TRBV2; j_gene: TRBJ1-6; d_gene: -; CDR3aa: ASIRGWDNNSPLH
v_gene: TRBV5-1; j_gene: TRBJ2-7; d_gene: -; CDR3aa: ASSSPQGRFSYEQY
v_gene: TRBV7-3; j_gene: TRBJ2-2; d_gene: -; CDR3aa: ASSLLGENTGELF
v_gene: TRBV28; j_gene: TRBJ1-6; d_gene: -; CDR3aa: ASSLSGGAGSPLH
v_gene: TRBV7-8; j_gene: TRBJ2-5; d_gene: -; CDR3aa: ASSLGSGVETQY
v_gene: TRBV5-8; j_gene: TRBJ1-5; d_gene: -; CDR3aa: ASSLAGNQPQH
v_gene: TRBV20-1; j_gene: TRBJ1-2; d_gene: TRBD1; CDR3aa: SASGTGGEIGYT
v_gene: TRBV5-1; j_gene: TRBJ2-7; d_gene: -; CDR3aa: ASSLALQSEQY
v_gene: TRBV12-3/TRBV12-4; j_gene: TRBJ2-5; d_gene: TRBD1; CDR3aa: ASSPGQGRTQY
v_gene: TRBV27; j_gene: TRBJ2-7; d_gene: TRBD1; CDR3aa: ASSRSGTASYEQY
v_gene: TRBV10-3; j_gene: TRBJ1-6; d_gene: -; CDR3aa: AISESNSPLH
v_gene: TRBV7-2; j_gene: TRBJ2-2; d_gene: -; CDR3aa: ASSLGQTNTGELF
v_gene: TRBV6-5; j_gene: TRBJ1-2; d_gene: -; CDR3aa: ASSYRAPGYGYT
v_gene: TRBV7-2; j_gene: TRBJ2-3; d_gene: TRBD2; CDR3aa: ASSLDRAGGGTDTQY
v_gene: TRBV20-1; j_gene: TRBJ1-1; d_gene: -; CDR3aa: SARRQANTEAF
v_gene: TRBV15; j_gene: TRBJ2-3; d_gene: TRBD1; CDR3aa: ATSARDRRTDTQY